This TCR beta chain was recorded in a study of T cells in Graves' hyperthyroidism and ophthalmopathy. The TCR beta CDR3 regions underwent amplification using RNA transcripts as the source. The study used the HTBI primer set for a first-round RT-PCR of the TCR CDR3. TCRdb processed the multiplex PCR reads anew with MiXCR; each CDR3 protein has one entry. The sample gives around 580,000 distinct CDR3 sequences, about half of which show up once; about 8% is in the top ten. Graves' hyperthyroidism was deemed stable given no ophthalmopathy progression within 18 months. The sample taken for sequencing was peripheral blood or thyroid tissue (not recorded which). The sequence derives from a woman aged 18-29 years with Graves' hyperthyroidism.

The CDR3 sequence is CASSVRDRGETGELFF. CDR3 in DNA: TGTGCCAGCAGCGTCCGGGACAGGGGCGAAACCGGGGAGCTGTTTTTT. This chain connects TRBV6-4 to TRBJ2-2; 10 bases fit TRBD1. V was clipped by 6 bases and J by 5 bases; unmatched bases: 9. This CDR3 spans 16 amino acids. Germline V lookup: CDR1 MRHNA, CDR2 SNTAGT.